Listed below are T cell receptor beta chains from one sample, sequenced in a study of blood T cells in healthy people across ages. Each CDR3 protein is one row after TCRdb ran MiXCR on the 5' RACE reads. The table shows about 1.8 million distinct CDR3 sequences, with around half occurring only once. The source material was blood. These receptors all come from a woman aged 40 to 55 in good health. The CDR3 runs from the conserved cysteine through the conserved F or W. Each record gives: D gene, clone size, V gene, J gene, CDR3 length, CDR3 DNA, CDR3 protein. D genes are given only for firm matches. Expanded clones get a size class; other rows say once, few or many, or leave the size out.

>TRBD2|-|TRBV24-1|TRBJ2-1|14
TGTGCCACCAGTGCGACTAGCGGGGGAAATGAGCAGTTCTTC
CATSATSGGNEQFF
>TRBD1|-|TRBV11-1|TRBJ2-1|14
TGTGCCAGCAGCTTACTGAGGACAGGGAATGAGCAGTTCTTC
CASSLLRTGNEQFF
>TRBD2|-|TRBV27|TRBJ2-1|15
TGTGCCAGCACCGCTCAGCGGGGGGGTTACGATGAGCAGTTCTTC
CASTAQRGGYDEQFF
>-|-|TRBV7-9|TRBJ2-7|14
TGTGCCAGCTCGGCCCCCTTGGCCTACAATGAGCAGTACTTC
CASSAPLAYNEQYF
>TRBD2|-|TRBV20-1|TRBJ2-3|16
TGCAGCGCGAAAACGTTAGCGGGGGGGCCTCAGAGGGCGCAGTATTTT
CSAKTLAGGPQRAQYF
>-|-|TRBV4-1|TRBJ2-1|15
TGCGCCAGCAGCCCCTACCCTAGAGGAGATACTGAGCAGTTCTTC
CASSPYPRGDTEQFF
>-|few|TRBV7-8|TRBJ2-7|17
TGTGCCAGCAGCTCCATTCAGGGTAGCGGCTCCTCCTACGAGCAGTACTTC
CASSSIQGSGSSYEQYF
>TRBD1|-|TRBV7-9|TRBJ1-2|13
TGTGCCAGCAGCCTAACACAGGGGCAAGGCTACACCTTC
CASSLTQGQGYTF
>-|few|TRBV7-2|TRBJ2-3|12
TGTGCCAGCACCTATTACACAGATACGCAGTATTTT
CASTYYTDTQYF
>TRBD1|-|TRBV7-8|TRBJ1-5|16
TGTGCCAGCAGCGAATTAGACAGGGCAAGCAATCAGCCCCAGCATTTT
CASSELDRASNQPQHF
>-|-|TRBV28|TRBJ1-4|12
TGTGCCAGCAGGGTACCTTGGGAAAAACTGTTTTTT
CASRVPWEKLFF
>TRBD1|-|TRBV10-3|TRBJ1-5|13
TGTGCCATCAGTGGGACAGGGTATCAGCCCCAGCATTTT
CAISGTGYQPQHF
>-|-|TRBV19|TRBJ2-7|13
TGTGCCAGTAGTATTTCAGGGTGGAACGAGCAGTACTTC
CASSISGWNEQYF
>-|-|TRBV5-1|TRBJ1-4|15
TGCGCCAGCAGCGACCCCCGGGCCAGTAATGAAAAACTGTTTTTT
CASSDPRASNEKLFF
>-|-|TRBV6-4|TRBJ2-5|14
TGTGCCAGCAGTTTATCCCCCACGGAAGAGACCCGGTACTTC
CASSLSPTEETRYF
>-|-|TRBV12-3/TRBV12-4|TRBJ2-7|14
TGTGCCAGCAGCCGTAGGACAGTCACCTACGAGCAGTACTTC
CASSRRTVTYEQYF
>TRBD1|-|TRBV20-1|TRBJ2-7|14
TGCAGTGCTAGAGTCCGGGACAGGGATCGAGAGCAGTACTTC
CSARVRDRDREQYF
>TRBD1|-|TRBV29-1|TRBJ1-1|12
TGCAGCGGAAAAGGGACAGGAACTGAAGCTTTCTTT
CSGKGTGTEAFF
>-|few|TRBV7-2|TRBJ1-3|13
TGTGCCAGCAGCCCTAGCTCTGGAAACACCATATATTTT
CASSPSSGNTIYF
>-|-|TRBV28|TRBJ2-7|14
TGTGCCAGCAGTGACCGGGACGGCTCCTACGAGCAGTACTTC
CASSDRDGSYEQYF
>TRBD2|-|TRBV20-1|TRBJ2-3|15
TGCAGTGCTAGAGACGCAGGACTAGCAGGAGATACGCAGTATTTT
CSARDAGLAGDTQYF
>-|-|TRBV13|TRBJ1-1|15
TGTGCCAGCAACTTGGGACCTACCCGGGGTACTGAAGCTTTCTTT
CASNLGPTRGTEAFF
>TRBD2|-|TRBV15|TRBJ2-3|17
TGTGCCACCAGCAGAGAGTTATTCGGGGGGGCCTTAGATACGCAGTATTTT
CATSRELFGGALDTQYF
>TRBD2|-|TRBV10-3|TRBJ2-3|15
TGTGCCTCGGGAACCGGGACTAAGCGCACAGATACGCAGTATTTT
CASGTGTKRTDTQYF
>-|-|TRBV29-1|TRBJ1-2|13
TGCAGCGTTGGGGGGGGGGCTAACTATGGCTACACCTTC
CSVGGGANYGYTF